This TCR beta chain was documented in a study of blood T cell repertoires in COVID-19. Overall study context: Nucleic acid was either cDNA or gDNA, and it came from T cells, B-cell-depleted T cells, or PBMCs.

As originally analysed: Nucleated cell number was recorded as an estimate derived from reference gene primer amplification. TCRdb keeps only in-frame clones here, not all; method: immunoSEQ multiplex PCR. Clonal size and the V and J genes are those of that table, whereas D and trimming came from the DNA. The sample shows around 250,000 clones, 86% of them seen only once. The sequence was obtained from an elderly woman with COVID-19, enrolled during active disease. Input material: peripheral blood.

The CDR3 region has the DNA TGTGCCAGCAGCCCCGGGACTATCAATGAGCAGTTCTTC. Its translation is CASSPGTINEQFF. The genes are TRBV5-4 and TRBJ2-1; TRBD2 aligns across 7 bases. The length of the CDR3 is 13 residues. Germline lookup yields CDR1 SGHNT and CDR2 YYREEE (reference sequence). J was trimmed by 6 bases and V by 4 bases; bases with no gene match: 4.